Listed below are T cell receptor beta chains from one sample, sequenced in a study of T cell repertoires in aging, cancer and after chemotherapy. One entry per CDR3 protein, called by TCRdb with MiXCR from the multiplex PCR reads. The top ten hold less than 8% of the sample, which has approximately 2,300 distinct CDR3 sequences, under 30% seen once. Sequenced input: blood. All receptors come from a human donor with a solid tumor. The CDR3 runs from the conserved cysteine through the conserved F or W. The order of the fields is J gene, clone size, D gene, V gene, CDR3 DNA, CDR3 protein. The D gene is left open where the match is weak. Only some rows state a clone size, as once, few, many or a class for expanded clones.

TRBJ1-3 | medium-sized | TRBD1 | TRBV30 | TGTGCCTGCACCGGGACAGGGTCCTCTGGAAACACCATATATTTT | CACTGTGSSGNTIYF
TRBJ2-1 | NA | TRBD1 | TRBV6-1 | TGTGGCAGCAGTGTGTATTTGGCCGACAGGGGGTTCTCCTACAATGAGCAGTTCTTC | CGSSVYLADRGFSYNEQFF
TRBJ2-3 | NA | NA | TRBV30 | TGTGCCTGGAGTGCCTTATCACCTAATACGCAGTATTTT | CAWSALSPNTQYF
TRBJ1-1 | NA | TRBD1 | TRBV20-1 | TGCAGTGCTATTAGGCCCGTTCGCTGGACAGGGAATGAGTGGAACACTGAAGCTTTCTTT | CSAIRPVRWTGNEWNTEAFF
TRBJ1-2 | few | NA | TRBV6-4 | TGTGCCAGCAGTGACTCGAGGAGGGCCTATGGCTACACCTTC | CASSDSRRAYGYTF
TRBJ1-1 | NA | NA | TRBV5-6 | TGTGCCAGCAGCTTGAACACTGAAGCTTTCTTT | CASSLNTEAFF
TRBJ2-7 | large | TRBD2 | TRBV7-2 | TGTGCCAGCACGGTACTAGCGGGAGGGCCCTCGCAGAACTTC | CASTVLAGGPSQNF
TRBJ1-5 | NA | NA | TRBV19 | TGTGCCAGTAGTCCGGGCCGAAGGGGGAATCAGCCCCAGCATTTT | CASSPGRRGNQPQHF
TRBJ1-2 | NA | NA | TRBV6-5 | TGTGCCAGCAGTGAAGCCGGAACAGGGTTCCGTGGCTACACCTTC | CASSEAGTGFRGYTF
TRBJ2-5 | NA | TRBD2 | TRBV30 | TGTGCCTGGAGTGTAGGTCTAGCGGGTCAAGAGACCCAGTACTTC | CAWSVGLAGQETQYF
TRBJ2-7 | NA | NA | TRBV10-3 | TGTGCCATCGGGGGCGTGAGCTCCTACGAGCAGTACTTC | CAIGGVSSYEQYF
TRBJ1-3 | NA | NA | TRBV5-4 | TGTGCCAGCAGCTTGGGGCGGGGAGGAACTGGAAACACCATATATTTT | CASSLGRGGTGNTIYF
TRBJ2-2 | medium-sized | TRBD1 | TRBV5-6 | TGTGCCAGCAGCTTCGGGACAGGGTTCACCGGGGAGCTGTTTTTT | CASSFGTGFTGELFF
TRBJ2-1 | few | TRBD2 | TRBV12-3/TRBV12-4 | TGTGCCAGCAGGCTCGGACTAGCGGATAGGGGCTCCTACAATGAGCAGTTCTTC | CASRLGLADRGSYNEQFF
TRBJ2-5 | NA | TRBD2 | TRBV7-3 | TGTGCCAGCAGCTTTTATATCCTAGCGGGGCACCAAGAGACCCAGTACTTC | CASSFYILAGHQETQYF
TRBJ2-7 | few | TRBD1 | TRBV12-3/TRBV12-4 | TGTGCCAGCAGTTTTCCGGGACAGGGTACCTACGAGCAGTACTTC | CASSFPGQGTYEQYF
TRBJ1-1 | medium-sized | NA | TRBV19 | TGTGCCAGTACCCGTGGGCAGACCTTGAACACTGAAGCTTTCTTT | CASTRGQTLNTEAFF
TRBJ1-6 | large | TRBD1 | TRBV6-6 | TGTGCCAGCAGATCTACAGGGGAACCCCTCCACTTT | CASRSTGEPLHF
TRBJ2-7 | large | TRBD2 | TRBV29-1 | TGCAGCGCCCTAGGACTAGCGGGAGGCGAGCAGTACTTC | CSALGLAGGEQYF
TRBJ2-3 | few | NA | TRBV27 | TGTGCCAGCCTCTGGGGCGGCGAGGAGTATTTT | CASLWGGEEYF
TRBJ1-5 | few | NA | TRBV19 | TGTGCCAGTAGTATAGGCGGGGGGCCCCAGCCCCAGCATTTT | CASSIGGGPQPQHF
TRBJ2-2 | NA | NA | TRBV5-1 | TGCGCCAGCAGCTTAGGGGCGAACACCGGGGAGCTGTTTTTT | CASSLGANTGELFF
TRBJ1-5 | NA | NA | TRBV19 | TGTGCCAGTAGTATGAGTCAGGGATGGGGACAGCCCCAGCATTTT | CASSMSQGWGQPQHF
TRBJ2-1 | once | TRBD2 | TRBV18 | TGTGCCAGCTCACACGGAGGGGGGCTAGCGGGAGTTCATGAGCAGTTCTTC | CASSHGGGLAGVHEQFF
TRBJ2-6 | medium-sized | NA | TRBV6-5 | TGTGCCAGCAGTTACGGCAGGGTCATATCTGGGGCCAACGTCCTGACTTTC | CASSYGRVISGANVLTF
TRBJ2-2 | NA | TRBD2 | TRBV6-5 | TGTGCCAGCAGCCAGACTAGCGGGAGGGTTAGCACCGGGGAGCTGTTTTTT | CASSQTSGRVSTGELFF
TRBJ1-2 | NA | TRBD1 | TRBV5-1 | TGCGCCAGCAGCTTAGGACAGGCTATCTATGGCTACACCTTC | CASSLGQAIYGYTF
TRBJ2-7 | few | TRBD2 | TRBV7-9 | TGTGCCGGATCTAGCGGGAGTCAAGAGCAGTACTTC | CAGSSGSQEQYF
TRBJ2-3 | NA | NA | TRBV29-1 | TGCAGCGCATCGGTTAGTGGAATTAGCACAGATACGCAGTATTTT | CSASVSGISTDTQYF
TRBJ1-1 | NA | NA | TRBV2 | TGTGCCAGCGTGGGCAGGAGGAACACTGAAGCTTTCTTT | CASVGRRNTEAFF
TRBJ2-7 | NA | TRBD2 | TRBV9 | TGTGCCAGCAGCGTAGGGGGTAGCGGGAGGTCCTACGAGCAGTACTTC | CASSVGGSGRSYEQYF
TRBJ2-1 | NA | TRBD2 | TRBV12-3/TRBV12-4 | TGTGCCAGCAGTCCAACTAGCGGGGGCCTCCTCTTC | CASSPTSGGLLF
TRBJ2-1 | few | NA | TRBV6-1 | TGTGCCATCGAGGACAGTCAGTACAATGAGCAGTTCTTC | CAIEDSQYNEQFF
TRBJ1-2 | large | NA | TRBV6-1 | TGTGCCAGCAGTCGGGCGGCGAACTATGGCTACACCTTC | CASSRAANYGYTF
TRBJ1-2 | large | NA | TRBV19 | TGTGCCAGTAGTATTGACGGCAGGGTATATGGCTACACCTTC | CASSIDGRVYGYTF
TRBJ1-2 | few | NA | TRBV20-1 | TGCAGTGCAACTGGGACTTCTCCGGGTGGCTACACCTTC | CSATGTSPGGYTF
TRBJ1-1 | NA | NA | TRBV6-1 | TGTGCCAGCAGTGAAGCCGACAACTCTGAAGCTTTCTTT | CASSEADNSEAFF
TRBJ1-1 | NA | NA | TRBV30 | TGTGCCTGGTCCGGGTTGAACACTGAAGCTTTCTTT | CAWSGLNTEAFF
TRBJ1-4 | few | NA | TRBV30 | TGTGCCTGGAGTGTAGGGGTTGCAACTAATGAAAAACTGTTTTTT | CAWSVGVATNEKLFF
TRBJ1-4 | NA | NA | TRBV7-7 | TGTGCTAGCAGCTTGCGGGGAGGTGAAAAACTGTTTTTT | CASSLRGGEKLFF
TRBJ2-2 | few | NA | TRBV19 | TGTGCCAGTAGTATGGGGCAGAACACCGGGGAGCTGTTTTTT | CASSMGQNTGELFF
TRBJ2-2 | few | TRBD1 | TRBV27 | TGTGCCAGCTCCCTGGGGACAGGGAACACCGGGGAGCTGTTTTTT | CASSLGTGNTGELFF
TRBJ1-2 | large | NA | TRBV6-5 | TGTGCCAGCAGCCCCTTTACAGGGACCTATGGCTACACCTTC | CASSPFTGTYGYTF
TRBJ2-5 | NA | NA | TRBV20-1 | TGCAGTGCTAAAGGGCAAGAGACCCAGTACTTC | CSAKGQETQYF
TRBJ2-2 | NA | NA | TRBV18 | TGTGCCAGCTTACCCCGACCAAACACCGGGGAGCTGTTTTTT | CASLPRPNTGELFF
TRBJ1-1 | NA | TRBD1 | TRBV28 | TGTGCCAGCAGGCAGGGGGGCACTGAAGCTTTCTTT | CASRQGGTEAFF